These 32 T cell receptor beta chains share one sample of origin, sequenced in a study of T cell responses to AZD1222 COVID-19 vaccine. Produced via immunoSEQ multiplex PCR; TCRdb's table is partial and in-frame only. The sample yields 130,000 to 150,000 clones, 88% seen once. The sequencing here drew on peripheral blood, taken 28 days after the second dose of the MenACWY control vaccine. The receptors stem from an adult who received the MenACWY meningococcal vaccine as a control.

The rearrangement joins TRBV7-9 to TRBJ1-2, with 7 bases that match TRBD1. CDR3 length equals 15 residues. The junction had 6 bases not matched to a gene; V was cut back by 0 bases and J by 5 bases. Germline CDR1 and CDR2: SEHNR and FQNEAQ (reference sequence). The CDR3 loop reads CASSLADRPSYGYTF. The DNA for the CDR3 is TGTGCCAGCAGCTTAGCGGACAGGCCTTCTTATGGCTACACCTTC.

V and J are TRBV7-2 and TRBJ1-3; D not resolved. Trimming cost V 1 base and J 0 bases, with 7 bases left between them. There are 15 residues in the CDR3. The germline CDR1 and CDR2 sequences are SGHTA and FQGNSA. CDR3: CASSLVPHSGNTIYF. DNA of the CDR3: TGTGCCAGCAGCTTAGTACCGCACTCTGGAAACACCATATATTTT.

The chain carries TRBV24-1 and TRBJ2-5; TRBD1 agrees at 7 bases. CDR3 length equals 13 residues. The germline V gene has CDR1 KGHDR and CDR2 SFDVKD. V lost 5 bases, J lost 5 bases, and 4 bases stayed unmatched. The CDR3 DNA follows: TGTGCCACCAGTGTACAGGGGTCGGAGACCCAGTACTTC. It codes for CATSVQGSETQYF.

The V and J genes are TRBV11-2 and TRBJ2-7; TRBD1 matches 11 bases. The trim removed 1 base at V and 2 bases at J, leaving 7 bases unmatched. CDR1 and CDR2 from the germline V gene are SGHAT and FQNNGV. This CDR3 has 17 amino acids. The CDR3 DNA reads TGTGCCAGCAGCTTAGTGAGTACGGGACAGGGGGCCTACGAGCAGTACTTC. It translates to CASSLVSTGQGAYEQYF.

The J gene is TRBJ1-1, the V gene TRBV5-5; 7 nucleotides match TRBD1. Trimming removed 4 bases from V and 5 bases from J; junction bases left unmatched: 17. Germline lookup yields CDR1 SGHKS and CDR2 YYEKEE (reference sequence). The CDR3 consists of 17 residues. CDR3: CASSTALTGFLWTEAFF. The CDR3 DNA reads TGTGCCAGCAGCACGGCCTTGACAGGGTTTTTGTGGACTGAAGCTTTCTTT.

The chain joins TRBV27 to TRBJ1-2; D call uncertain. Germline V gene sequence: CDR1 MNHEY, CDR2 SMNVEV (reference sequence). Trimming took 0 bases from V and 4 from J, leaving 9 bases between them. CDR3 length: 14 amino acids. CDR3 in amino acids: CASSLSWEGYGYTF. CDR3 bases: TGTGCCAGCAGTTTATCGTGGGAGGGCTATGGCTACACCTTC.

This clone was found once. The V gene is TRBV7-9, the J gene TRBJ2-7, with no clear D. CDR1 is SEHNR, CDR2 FQNEAQ, per germline (reference sequence). V was clipped by 5 bases and J by 0 bases, with 11 bases between them. The length of the CDR3 is 14 residues. DNA of the CDR3: TGTGCCAGCAGCCTCGGGCAGGCCTCCTACGAGCAGTACTTC. Translation gives CASSLGQASYEQYF.

The chain couples TRBV5-1 to TRBJ2-5; no clear D gene. CDR3 length: 14 amino acids. Germline loops: CDR1 SGHRS, CDR2 YFSETQ. V was trimmed by 4 bases and J by 2 bases, leaving 12 bases between them. This CDR3 reads CASSGRTFQETQYF. CDR3 coding DNA: TGCGCCAGCAGCGGACGGACGTTTCAAGAGACCCAGTACTTC.

The rearrangement joins TRBV24-1 to TRBJ2-4; D perhaps matches TRBD1 (6 bases). The CDR3 is 13 residues long. Trimming removed 4 bases from V and 8 bases from J, with 11 bases in between. Germline V CDR1 and CDR2: KGHDR, SFDVKD. CDR3 nucleotide sequence: TGTGCCACCAGTGACGTACAGGGAGACATTCAGTACTTC. It translates to CATSDVQGDIQYF.

This chain connects TRBV7-2 to TRBJ2-7; TRBD1 matches 9 bases. J was trimmed by 5 bases and V by 5 bases; bases with no gene match: 7. The CDR3 sequence is 14 residues long. The germline gives CDR1 SGHTA, CDR2 FQGNSA. CDR3 sequence (DNA): TGTGCCAGCAGCGTTAGGACAGGGGACCACGAGCAGTACTTC. It yields the protein CASSVRTGDHEQYF. Complete variable domain (other parts from reference TRBV7-2 and TRBJ2-7): GAGVSQSPSNKVTEKGKDVELRCDPISGHTALYWYRQSLGQGLEFLIYFQGNSAPDKSGLPSDRFSAERTGGSVSTLTIQRTQQEDSAVYLCASSVRTGDHEQYFGPGTRLTVT.

The rearrangement links TRBV19 to TRBJ2-2; 8 bases are a match to TRBD1. The CDR3 has 16 amino acids. With V trimmed by 1 base and J by 5 bases, 6 bases remained unmatched. Germline V gives CDR1 LNHDA, CDR2 SQIVND (reference sequence). The CDR3 loop is CASSIAAGGITGELFF. Here the CDR3 DNA reads TGTGCCAGTAGTATAGCTGCAGGGGGCATTACCGGGGAGCTGTTTTTT.

The gene calls are TRBV7-4 and TRBJ1-5, with a possible D match to TRBD1 (6 bases). Germline lookup yields CDR1 SGHVT and CDR2 SQSDAQ. Trimming left V 5 bases short and J 5 bases short, with 37 bases between. The CDR3 loop spans 22 amino acids. CDR3 amino acids: CASSISRTRSGFCRGAHQPQHF. CDR3 coding DNA: TGTGCCAGCAGCATTAGTAGGACGAGGTCTGGGTTCTGTAGGGGGGCGCATCAGCCCCAGCATTTT.

This clone was detected a few times. The V and J genes are TRBV7-2 and TRBJ2-3; no firm D call. This CDR3 has 16 residues. CDR1 SGHTA and CDR2 FQGNSA come from the germline V gene. With 1 base removed from V and 0 bases from J, the gap between germline ends came to 11 bases. CDR3 region: CASSLGYIPSTDTQYF. CDR3 in DNA: TGTGCCAGCAGCTTAGGTTACATACCCAGCACAGATACGCAGTATTTT.

This clone has just one count. The genes are TRBV7-3 and TRBJ2-3, with D tentatively TRBD1 or TRBD2 (6 bases each). This CDR3 is 15 amino acids long. CDR1 and CDR2 (germline): SGHTA, FQGTGA. V was trimmed by 1 base and J by 5 bases, leaving 13 bases between them. CDR3: CASSLMGGFGDTQYF. As DNA, the CDR3 is TGTGCCAGCAGCTTAATGGGGGGCTTTGGAGATACGCAGTATTTT.

V is TRBV12-3 or TRBV12-4 and J is TRBJ2-7, with D perhaps matching TRBD1 (6 bases). With 3 bases removed from V and 11 bases from J, the gap between germline ends came to 14 bases. The CDR3 loop spans 12 amino acids. The DNA of the CDR3 is TGTGCCAGCAGTTTTAAAGGGGGTAAGGAGTACTTC. Translated, it gives CASSFKGGKEYF.

This clone occurred a few times. This chain joins TRBV11-3 and TRBJ1-2, with D hard to call. The germline gives CDR1 SGHNT, CDR2 YENEEA. The V end was cut by 1 base, the J end by 7 bases, with 10 bases between. The CDR3 contains 13 residues. CDR3 region: CASSLASRGGYTF. The CDR3 region has the DNA TGTGCCAGCAGCTTAGCAAGCAGAGGTGGCTACACCTTC.

V usage is TRBV7-9 and J usage is TRBJ1-2; 8 bases are a match to TRBD1. The CDR3 contains 14 residues. The germline CDR1 and CDR2 sequences are SEHNR and FQNEAQ (reference sequence). V shed 3 bases and J 5 bases; nucleotides not matched to a gene: 5. The CDR3 loop reads CASSLQGAGYGYTF. CDR3 coding DNA: TGTGCCAGCAGCTTGCAGGGGGCAGGGTATGGCTACACCTTC.

This rearrangement joins TRBV30 to TRBJ2-2, with TRBD2 matching over 14 bases. CDR3 length: 16 amino acids. After removal of 4 bases from V and 5 bases from J, the junction contained 6 bases not matched to a gene. The V gene's germline CDR1 is GTSNPN and CDR2 SVGIG (reference sequence). The CDR3 loop is CAWTRGTSGSTGELFF. The DNA of the CDR3 is TGTGCCTGGACCCGAGGGACTAGCGGGAGTACCGGGGAGCTGTTTTTT.

J is TRBJ1-1 and V is TRBV11-3; perhaps TRBD1 as D (5 bases). The CDR3 runs 13 residues. CDR1 and CDR2 from the germline V gene are SGHNT and YENEEA. V shed 4 bases and J shed 6 bases, with 12 bases lying between them. CDR3 in DNA: TGTGCCAGCAGCTGGGGCGAAGCGGCTGAAGCTTTCTTT. Its translation: CASSWGEAAEAFF.

This clone was picked up one time. V gene TRBV5-6 combines with J gene TRBJ2-1; D possibly corresponds to TRBD2 (5 bases). The CDR3 contains 13 residues. The V and J ends lost 3 bases and 5 bases respectively, with 9 bases between them. Per the germline V gene, CDR1 is SGHDT and CDR2 is YYEEEE. The CDR3 bases are TGTGCCAGCAGCTACGGACTCCACAATGAGCAGTTCTTC. This gives the protein CASSYGLHNEQFF.

This clone showed up just a few times. The chain is built from TRBV6-5 and TRBJ2-2; D unclear. V lost 2 bases and J lost 4, with 5 bases in between. CDR1 is MNHEY, CDR2 SVGAGI, per germline. CDR3 length: 13 residues. CDR3 loop: CASSYGGTGELFF. The CDR3 coding sequence is TGTGCCAGCAGTTACGGTGGCACCGGGGAGCTGTTTTTT.

As concerns this clone: The junction does not match germline at one end; this may be a read error. The sample holds other DNA sequences that translate to the same CDR3. V is TRBV10-3 and J is TRBJ1-1, with TRBD1 matching over 7 bases. This CDR3 is built from 14 residues. Germline values: CDR1 ENHRY, CDR2 SYGVKD. The CDR3: CAIRGTGVNTEAFF. CDR3 nucleotide sequence: TGTGCCATCAGAGGTACAGGGGTTAACACTGAGGCTTTCTTT.

This sequence joins TRBV9 and TRBJ2-1, with TRBD2 matching 8 bases. V lost 0 bases and J lost 6; bases outside the gene matches: 8. Looked up from germline, CDR1 is SGDLS and CDR2 is YYNGEE. The CDR3 totals 16 residues. The CDR3 DNA follows: TGTGCCAGCAGCGTAGTAAGGGCGGGAGGAGTCAATGAGCAGTTCTTC. It is translated as CASSVVRAGGVNEQFF. Full variable domain (missing parts from reference TRBV9 and TRBJ2-1): DSGVTQTPKHLITATGQRVTLRCSPRSGDLSVYWYQQSLDQGLQFLIQYYNGEERAKGNILERFSAQQFPDLHSELNLSSLELGDSALYFCASSVVRAGGVNEQFFGPGTRLTVL.

This chain joins TRBV10-3 and TRBJ2-2; weak D call: TRBD2 (5 bases). The germline CDR1 and CDR2 sequences are ENHRY and SYGVKD. There are 14 residues in the CDR3. Trimming pared 0 bases from V and 6 bases from J, leaving 8 bases between. The CDR3 loop is CAISESGVAGELFF. The CDR3 nucleotides are TGTGCCATCAGTGAGTCGGGAGTGGCCGGGGAGCTGTTTTTT.

This rearrangement joins TRBV6-5 to TRBJ1-4; D is unclear. Germline-derived CDR1 and CDR2 are MNHEY and SVGAGI. The V and J ends lost 6 bases and 8 bases respectively, with 16 bases between them. The CDR3 has 14 amino acids. This CDR3 is CASSQRTGFEKLFF. The CDR3 region has the DNA TGTGCCAGCAGCCAAAGGACCGGGTTCGAAAAACTGTTTTTT.

The chain carries TRBV2 and TRBJ2-4, with D possibly TRBD2 on 6 matching bases. The V end was cut by 0 bases, the J end by 13 bases, with 10 bases between. CDR1 is SNHLY and CDR2 is FYNNEI in the germline V gene. The CDR3 length is 12 residues. This CDR3 is CASSEARRVQYF. CDR3 DNA sequence: TGTGCCAGCAGTGAAGCGCGGAGGGTCCAGTACTTC.

V usage is TRBV19 and J usage is TRBJ1-3; D perhaps matches TRBD1 (6 bases). Trimming cost V 7 bases and J 0 bases, with 19 bases left between them. Germline V gives CDR1 LNHDA, CDR2 SQIVND (reference sequence). The CDR3 spans 17 residues. CDR3 nucleotide sequence: TGTGCCAGTACCCCCTGGGGGGCGCAACTCTCTGGAAACACCATATATTTT. Protein product: CASTPWGAQLSGNTIYF.

A few counts support this clone. The rearrangement links TRBV4-1 to TRBJ1-6; D possibly corresponds to TRBD1 (5 bases). V shed 6 bases and J shed 10 bases, with 19 bases lying between them. Germline CDR1 MGHRA, CDR2 YSYEKL. The length of the CDR3 is 15 residues. CDR3 sequence reads: CASRTGTLFPSPLHF. The CDR3 DNA reads TGCGCCAGCAGAACCGGGACTCTATTCCCATCACCCCTCCACTTT.

The rearrangement links TRBV5-1 to TRBJ1-1; TRBD1 matches 8 bases. Trimming at V came to 0 bases and at J to 5 bases, leaving 6 bases not matched to a gene. CDR3 length: 15 amino acids. Germline assignment: CDR1 SGHRS and CDR2 YFSETQ. The CDR3, as DNA: TGCGCCAGCAGCTTGGAGGCAGGGGGCTGGACTGAAGCTTTCTTT. It yields the protein CASSLEAGGWTEAFF. Based on the CDR3 plus reference TRBV5-1 and TRBJ1-1, the full variable domain is KAGVTQTPRYLIKTRGQQVTLSCSPISGHRSVSWYQQTPGQGLQFLFEYFSETQRNKGNFPGRFSGRQFSNSRSEMNVSTLELGDSALYLCASSLEAGGWTEAFFGQGTRLTVV.

This clone has more than one count but fewer than ten. The V gene is TRBV12-3 or TRBV12-4, the J gene TRBJ1-3; no firm D call. The CDR3 runs to 12 residues. The V gene lost 10 bases and the J gene lost 4 bases, with 11 bases spanning the gap. The CDR3 reads CAIRLGGNTIYF. The CDR3 DNA reads TGTGCCATCCGGTTGGGCGGAAACACCATATATTTT.

This chain links TRBV5-6 with TRBJ1-6; a weak D match, TRBD1 (5 bases). Germline CDR1 SGHDT, CDR2 YYEEEE. The CDR3 sequence is 17 residues long. V lost 0 bases and J lost 5, with 15 bases in between. CDR3 sequence: CASSLGPPGPDNSPLHF. In nucleotides, the CDR3 is TGTGCCAGCAGCTTGGGGCCCCCGGGACCGGATAATTCACCCCTCCACTTT.

The chain employs TRBV5-1 and TRBJ2-5; 13 bases agree with TRBD2. The CDR3 has 16 residues. With 4 bases clipped from V and 1 base from J, the junction kept 4 bases outside the gene matches. Germline loops: CDR1 SGHRS, CDR2 YFSETQ. CDR3 bases: TGCGCCAGCAGCACAGGGACTAGCGGGACCCAAGAGACCCAGTACTTC. This codes for CASSTGTSGTQETQYF.